The T cell receptor (beta chain) described here comes from a study of early T cells in non-severe SARS-CoV-2 infection. For the study at large: The chains were unpaired, and the sequenced material was bulk RNA from unsorted whole blood.

Whole-study findings and limits: Private and CD4 specificities were missed by VDJdb matching, which favored anti-spike CD8 responses.

In its sample, this clonotype was seen a few times. What it binds is not known. Tagging with unique molecular identifiers was applied to individual cDNA molecules. TCRdb reanalysed the 5' RACE reads using MiXCR and keeps one entry per CDR3 protein. The sample lists tens of thousands of distinct CDR3 sequences; 13% to 15% were seen once. The CDR3 has 14 residues. Germline values: CDR1 LGHDT, CDR2 YNNKEL (reference sequence). Trimming shortened V by 1 base and J by 1 base, and 6 bases separated the two germline ends. Source material: whole blood. This receptor was obtained from an adult who was a healthcare worker with PCR-confirmed SARS-CoV-2 infection or an uninfected control (not recorded which). The chain joins TRBV3-1 to TRBJ2-3; D remains ambiguous. The CDR3 bases are TGTGCCAGCAGCCAAGGAGCCGGCACAGATACGCAGTATTTT. Its translation is CASSQGAGTDTQYF.